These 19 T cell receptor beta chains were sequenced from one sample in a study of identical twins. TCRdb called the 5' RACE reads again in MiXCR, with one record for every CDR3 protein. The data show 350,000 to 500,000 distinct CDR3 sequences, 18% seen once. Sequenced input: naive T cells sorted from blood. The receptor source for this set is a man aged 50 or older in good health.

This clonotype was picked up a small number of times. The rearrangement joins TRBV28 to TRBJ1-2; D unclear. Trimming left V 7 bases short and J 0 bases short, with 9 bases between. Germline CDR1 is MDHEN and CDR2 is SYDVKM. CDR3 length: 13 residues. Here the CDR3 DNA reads TGTGCCAGCATCGCGGCAGCTAACTATGGCTACACCTTC. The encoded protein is CASIAAANYGYTF.

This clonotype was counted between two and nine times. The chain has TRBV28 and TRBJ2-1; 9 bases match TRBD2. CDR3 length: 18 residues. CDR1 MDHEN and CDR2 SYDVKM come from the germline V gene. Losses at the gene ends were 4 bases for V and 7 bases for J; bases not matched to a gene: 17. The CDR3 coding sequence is TGTGCCAGCAGTTCGACCCCCTTTGGGCGGGGGGGCGATAATGAGCAGTTCTTC. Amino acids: CASSSTPFGRGGDNEQFF. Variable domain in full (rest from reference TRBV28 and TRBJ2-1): DVKVTQSSRYLVKRTGEKVFLECVQDMDHENMFWYRQDPGLGLRLIYFSYDVKMKEKGDIPEGYSVSREKKERFSLILESASTNQTSMYLCASSSTPFGRGGDNEQFFGPGTRLTVL.

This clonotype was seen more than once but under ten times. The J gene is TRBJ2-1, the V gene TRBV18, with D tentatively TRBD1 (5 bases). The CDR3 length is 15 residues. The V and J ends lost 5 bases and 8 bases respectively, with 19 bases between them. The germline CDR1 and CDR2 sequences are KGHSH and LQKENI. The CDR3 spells CASSTDNYGFDEQFF. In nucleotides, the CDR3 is TGTGCCAGCTCAACGGACAATTATGGGTTCGATGAGCAGTTCTTC.

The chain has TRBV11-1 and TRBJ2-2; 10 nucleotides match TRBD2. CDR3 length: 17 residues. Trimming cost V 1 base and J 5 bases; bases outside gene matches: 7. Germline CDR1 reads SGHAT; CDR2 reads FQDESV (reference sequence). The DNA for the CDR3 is TGTGCCAGCAGCTTAGGCCTAGCGGGAGTAAAAACCGGGGAGCTGTTTTTT. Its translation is CASSLGLAGVKTGELFF.

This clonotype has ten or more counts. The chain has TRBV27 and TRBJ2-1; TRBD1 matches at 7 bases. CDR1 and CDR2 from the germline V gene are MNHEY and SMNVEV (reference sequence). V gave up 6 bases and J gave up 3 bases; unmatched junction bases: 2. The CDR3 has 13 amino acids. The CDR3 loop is CASSWDSYNEQFF. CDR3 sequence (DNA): TGTGCCAGCAGCTGGGACAGCTACAATGAGCAGTTCTTC.

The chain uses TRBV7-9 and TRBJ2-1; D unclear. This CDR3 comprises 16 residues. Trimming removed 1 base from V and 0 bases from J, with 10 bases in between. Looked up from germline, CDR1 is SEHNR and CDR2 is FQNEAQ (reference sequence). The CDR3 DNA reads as TGTGCCAGCAGCTTAGGGAGCCCCTTCTCCTACAATGAGCAGTTCTTC. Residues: CASSLGSPFSYNEQFF.

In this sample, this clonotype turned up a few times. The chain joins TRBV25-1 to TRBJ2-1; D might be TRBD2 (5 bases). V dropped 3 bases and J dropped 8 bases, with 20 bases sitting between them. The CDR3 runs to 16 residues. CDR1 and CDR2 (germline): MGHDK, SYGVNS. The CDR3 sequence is CASSDPRLSPPYEQFF. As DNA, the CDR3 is TGTGCCAGCAGTGATCCTCGACTATCGCCCCCGTATGAGCAGTTCTTC.

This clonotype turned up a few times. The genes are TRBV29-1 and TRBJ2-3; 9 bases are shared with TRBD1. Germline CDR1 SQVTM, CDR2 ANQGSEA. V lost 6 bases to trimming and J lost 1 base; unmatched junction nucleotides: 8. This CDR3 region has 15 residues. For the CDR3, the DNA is TGCAGCGTGCCTACCTGGACAGGGGGCACAGATACGCAGTATTTT. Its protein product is CSVPTWTGGTDTQYF.

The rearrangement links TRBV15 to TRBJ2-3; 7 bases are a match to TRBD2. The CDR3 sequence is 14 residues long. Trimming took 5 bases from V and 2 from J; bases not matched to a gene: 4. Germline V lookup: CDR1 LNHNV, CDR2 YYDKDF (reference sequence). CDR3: CATSRAGVTDTQYF. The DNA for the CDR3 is TGTGCCACCAGCCGGGCGGGAGTCACAGATACGCAGTATTTT.

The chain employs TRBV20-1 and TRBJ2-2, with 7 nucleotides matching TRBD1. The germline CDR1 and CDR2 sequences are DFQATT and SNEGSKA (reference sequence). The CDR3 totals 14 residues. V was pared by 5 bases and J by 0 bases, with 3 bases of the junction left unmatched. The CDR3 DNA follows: TGCAGTGCTTTGACAGGGACGAACACCGGGGAGCTGTTTTTT. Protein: CSALTGTNTGELFF.

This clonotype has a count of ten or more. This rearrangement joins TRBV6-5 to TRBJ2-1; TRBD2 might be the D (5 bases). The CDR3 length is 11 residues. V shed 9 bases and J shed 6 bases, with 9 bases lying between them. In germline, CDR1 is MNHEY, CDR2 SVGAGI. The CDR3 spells CASVRGNEQFF. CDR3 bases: TGTGCCAGTGTCCGGGGCAATGAGCAGTTCTTC.

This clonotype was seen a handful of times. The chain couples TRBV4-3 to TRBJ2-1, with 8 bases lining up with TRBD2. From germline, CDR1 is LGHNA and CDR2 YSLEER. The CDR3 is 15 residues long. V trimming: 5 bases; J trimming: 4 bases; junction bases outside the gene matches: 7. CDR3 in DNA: TGCGCCAGCAGCTCAGTAGCGGGGATGTACAATGAGCAGTTCTTC. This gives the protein CASSSVAGMYNEQFF.

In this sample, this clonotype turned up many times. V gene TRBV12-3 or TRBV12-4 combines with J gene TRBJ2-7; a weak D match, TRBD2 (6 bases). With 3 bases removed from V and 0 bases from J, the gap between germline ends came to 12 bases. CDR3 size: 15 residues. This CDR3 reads CASSLGAGSSYEQYF. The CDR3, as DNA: TGTGCCAGCAGTTTGGGCGCGGGGAGCTCCTACGAGCAGTACTTC.

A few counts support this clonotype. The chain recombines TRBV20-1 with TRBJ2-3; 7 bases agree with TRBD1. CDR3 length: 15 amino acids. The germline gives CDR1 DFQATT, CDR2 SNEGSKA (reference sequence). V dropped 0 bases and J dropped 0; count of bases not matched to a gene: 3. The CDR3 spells CSARDSGGSTDTQYF. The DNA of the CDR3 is TGCAGTGCTAGAGATTCAGGGGGAAGCACAGATACGCAGTATTTT.

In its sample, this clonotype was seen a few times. CDR3 amino acids: CASSFGQGKDTQYF. The CDR3 DNA reads as TGCGCCAGCAGCTTCGGACAGGGGAAAGATACGCAGTATTTT. The V gene is TRBV5-1, the J gene TRBJ2-3, with TRBD1 matching over 9 bases. Trimming removed 2 bases from V and 5 bases from J; junction bases left unmatched: 3. The CDR3 has 14 amino acids. In germline, CDR1 is SGHRS, CDR2 YFSETQ.

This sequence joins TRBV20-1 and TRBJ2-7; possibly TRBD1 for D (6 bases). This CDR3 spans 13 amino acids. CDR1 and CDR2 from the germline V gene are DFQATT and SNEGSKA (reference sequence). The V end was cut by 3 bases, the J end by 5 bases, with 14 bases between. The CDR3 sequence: CSARDSGDNEQYF. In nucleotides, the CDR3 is TGCAGTGCTAGGGATTCAGGGGATAACGAGCAGTACTTC.

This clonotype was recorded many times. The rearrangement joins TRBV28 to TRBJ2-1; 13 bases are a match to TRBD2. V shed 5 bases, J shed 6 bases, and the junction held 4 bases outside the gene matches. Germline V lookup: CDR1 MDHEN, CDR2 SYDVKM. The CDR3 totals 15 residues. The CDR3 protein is CASSLTSGRANEQFF. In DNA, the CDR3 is TGTGCCAGCAGTCTCACTAGCGGGAGGGCCAATGAGCAGTTCTTC. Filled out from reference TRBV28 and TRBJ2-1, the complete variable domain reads DVKVTQSSRYLVKRTGEKVFLECVQDMDHENMFWYRQDPGLGLRLIYFSYDVKMKEKGDIPEGYSVSREKKERFSLILESASTNQTSMYLCASSLTSGRANEQFFGPGTRLTVL.

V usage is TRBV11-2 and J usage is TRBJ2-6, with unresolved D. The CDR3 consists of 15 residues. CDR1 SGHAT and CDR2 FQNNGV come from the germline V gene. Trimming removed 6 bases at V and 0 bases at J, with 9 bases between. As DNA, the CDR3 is TGTGCCAGCAGGGGTGTGGACTCTGGGGCCAACGTCCTGACTTTC. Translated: CASRGVDSGANVLTF.

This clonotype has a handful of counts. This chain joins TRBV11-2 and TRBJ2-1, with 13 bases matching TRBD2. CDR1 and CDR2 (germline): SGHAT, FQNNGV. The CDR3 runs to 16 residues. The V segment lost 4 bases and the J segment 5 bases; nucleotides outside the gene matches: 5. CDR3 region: CASSYALAGGHNEQFF. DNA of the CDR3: TGTGCCAGCAGCTACGCACTAGCGGGAGGGCACAATGAGCAGTTCTTC.